The clone carrying this TCR beta chain was picked up one time. Its antigen is undetermined. These data are taken from a study of T cell responses to AZD1222 COVID-19 vaccine. Across the study: Pooled in the analysis were second doses at about 4 or about 12 weeks.

The CDR3 totals 14 residues. Per the germline V gene, CDR1 is SGDLS and CDR2 is YYNGEE. The germline V and J ends were trimmed by 5 bases and 1 base, with 12 bases remaining between them. General study results and limits: Once two AZD1222 doses were given, Spike-specific TCR breadth and depth went up.

Clones were read by immunoSEQ multiplex PCR, and TCRdb kept only the in-frame ones, dropping some. Among roughly 100,000 clones, approximately 88% were seen once, and the ten largest hold 2% to 3%. The sequencing used peripheral blood, collected on day 0 of AZD1222 vaccination. The V and J genes are TRBV9 and TRBJ1-1; D call uncertain. The TCR comes from an adult in good health. This CDR3 is CASSVPAPNTEAFF. The CDR3 DNA follows: TGTGCCAGCAGTGTTCCGGCCCCGAACACTGAAGCTTTCTTT. Using reference TRBV9 and TRBJ1-1 for the parts outside the CDR3, the full variable domain is DSGVTQTPKHLITATGQRVTLRCSPRSGDLSVYWYQQSLDQGLQFLIQYYNGEERAKGNILERFSAQQFPDLHSELNLSSLELGDSALYFCASSVPAPNTEAFFGQGTRLTVV.